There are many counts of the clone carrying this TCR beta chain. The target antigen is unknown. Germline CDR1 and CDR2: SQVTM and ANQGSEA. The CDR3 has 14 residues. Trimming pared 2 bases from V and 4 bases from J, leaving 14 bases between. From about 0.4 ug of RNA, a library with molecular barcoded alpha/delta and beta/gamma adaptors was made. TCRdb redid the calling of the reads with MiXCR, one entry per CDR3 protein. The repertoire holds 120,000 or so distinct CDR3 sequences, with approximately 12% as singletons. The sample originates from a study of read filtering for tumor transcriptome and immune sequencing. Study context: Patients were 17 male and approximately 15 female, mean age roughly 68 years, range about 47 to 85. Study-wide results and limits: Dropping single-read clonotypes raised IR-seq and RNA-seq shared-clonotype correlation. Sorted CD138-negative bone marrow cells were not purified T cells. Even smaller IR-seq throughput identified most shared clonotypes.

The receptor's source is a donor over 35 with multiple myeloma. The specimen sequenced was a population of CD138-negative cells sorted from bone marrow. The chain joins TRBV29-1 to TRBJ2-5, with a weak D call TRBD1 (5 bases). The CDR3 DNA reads TGCAGCGTTGAAATTTGGCAGGGTCGAGAGACCCAGTACTTC. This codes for CSVEIWQGRETQYF.